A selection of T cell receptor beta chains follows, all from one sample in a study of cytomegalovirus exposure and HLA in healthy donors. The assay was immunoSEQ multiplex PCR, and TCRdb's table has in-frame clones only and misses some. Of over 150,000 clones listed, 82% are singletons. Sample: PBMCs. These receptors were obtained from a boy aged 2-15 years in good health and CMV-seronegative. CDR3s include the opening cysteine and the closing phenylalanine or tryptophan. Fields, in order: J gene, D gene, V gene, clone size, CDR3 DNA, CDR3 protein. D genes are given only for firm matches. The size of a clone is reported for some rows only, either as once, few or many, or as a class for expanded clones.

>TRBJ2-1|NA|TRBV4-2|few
TGTGCCAGCAGCCAAGGAGACAGGAGCTCCTACAATGAGCAGTTCTTC
CASSQGDRSSYNEQFF
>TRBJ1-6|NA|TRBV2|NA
TGTGCCAGCAGTGAAGGGCTCAGGGCACCCCTCCACTTT
CASSEGLRAPLHF
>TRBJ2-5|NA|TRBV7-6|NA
TGTGCCAGCAGCTTAGAGGGCAGGGCGAAGGAGACCCAGTACTTC
CASSLEGRAKETQYF
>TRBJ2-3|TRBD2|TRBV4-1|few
TGCGCCAGCAATCGGGGAGCGGGGGGGTACACAGATACGCAGTATTTT
CASNRGAGGYTDTQYF
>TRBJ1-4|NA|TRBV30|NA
TGTGCCTGGAAGGGAGAGAATGAAAAACTGTTTTTT
CAWKGENEKLFF
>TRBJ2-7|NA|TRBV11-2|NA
TGTGCCAGCAGTAGTCTCCGATCAGGAGGGGCCTACGAGCAGTACTTC
CASSSLRSGGAYEQYF
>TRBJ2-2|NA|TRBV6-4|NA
TGTGCCAGCAGCTCAGGGGTTGGCACCGGGGAGCTGTTTTTT
CASSSGVGTGELFF
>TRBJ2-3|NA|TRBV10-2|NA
TGCGCCAGCGCGAGGGCGGGCCCAGATACGCAGTATTTT
CASARAGPDTQYF
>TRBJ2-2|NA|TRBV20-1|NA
TGCAGTGCTAGACAGGCCCGGGAGCTGTTTTTT
CSARQARELFF
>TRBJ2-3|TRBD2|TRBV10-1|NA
TGCGCCAGCAGTGAGGGCCCGCGGGGGGGCCAAGATACGCAGTATTTT
CASSEGPRGGQDTQYF
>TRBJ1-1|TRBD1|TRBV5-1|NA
TGCGCCAGCAGCCCGGATAACAGGGGGACGGGCACTGAAGCTTTCTTT
CASSPDNRGTGTEAFF
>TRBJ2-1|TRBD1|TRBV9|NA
TGTGCCAGCAGCGCCGACAGGGAGAGGAGCAATGAGCAGTTCTTC
CASSADRERSNEQFF
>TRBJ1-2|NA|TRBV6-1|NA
TGTGCCAGCAAGGCAGGGAATAACTATGGCTACACCTTC
CASKAGNNYGYTF
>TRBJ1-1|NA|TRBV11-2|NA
TGTGCCAGCAGCTTAGTCGCAGGGAACACTGAAGCTTTCTTT
CASSLVAGNTEAFF
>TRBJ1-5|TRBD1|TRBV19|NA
TGTGCCAGTAGTAGGGACAGGGGGCCGGGTTATAGCAATCAGCCCCAGCATTTT
CASSRDRGPGYSNQPQHF
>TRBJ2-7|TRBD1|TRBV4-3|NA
TGCGCCAGCAGCCAAGATGACAGGGAACCTTACGAGCAGTACTTC
CASSQDDREPYEQYF
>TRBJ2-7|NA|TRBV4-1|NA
TGCGCCAGCAGCCTCCAGGCCCGACTGGACAGACTACAAGCATACGAGCAGTACTTC
CASSLQARLDRLQAYEQYF
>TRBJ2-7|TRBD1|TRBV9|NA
TGTGCCAGCAGCAGGGGGCTATCCTACGAGCAGTACTTC
CASSRGLSYEQYF
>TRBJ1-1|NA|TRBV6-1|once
TGTGCCAGCAGTGACCCGCCGAGCACTGAAGCTTTCTTT
CASSDPPSTEAFF
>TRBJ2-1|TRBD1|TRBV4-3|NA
TGCGCCAGCAGCCAAGTCGGGACAGGGTACAATGAGCAGTTCTTC
CASSQVGTGYNEQFF
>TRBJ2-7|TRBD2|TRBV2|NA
TGTGCCAGCAGTGAAGGTCCTAGCGGGGGCTACGAGCAGTACTTC
CASSEGPSGGYEQYF
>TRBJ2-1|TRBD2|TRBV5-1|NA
TGCGCCAGCAGCTTTCTAGCGGGGAAGGTAAATGAGCAGTTCTTC
CASSFLAGKVNEQFF
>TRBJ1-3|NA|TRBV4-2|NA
TGTGCCAGCAGCCAAGAGGTCTATGGGGCCGGCTCTGGAAACACCATATATTTT
CASSQEVYGAGSGNTIYF
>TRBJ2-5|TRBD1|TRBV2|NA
TGTGCCAGCAGTTCCGGGACAGGGGGCTTGGGAGAGACCCAGTACTTC
CASSSGTGGLGETQYF
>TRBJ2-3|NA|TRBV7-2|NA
TGTGCCAGCAGCCCCAGATCTGATACAGATACGCAGTATTTT
CASSPRSDTDTQYF
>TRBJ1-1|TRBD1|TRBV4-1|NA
TGCGCCAGCAGCGCCCGCTATGGGGACAGGGGGCTCACTGAAGCTTTCTTT
CASSARYGDRGLTEAFF
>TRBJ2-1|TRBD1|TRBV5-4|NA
TGTGCCAGCAGCAGGGGACAGGGGGGTGGGTTCTTC
CASSRGQGGGFF
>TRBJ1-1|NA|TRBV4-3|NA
TGCGCCAGCAGCCAAGATGCGGGGGCACAGACTGAAGCTTTCTTT
CASSQDAGAQTEAFF
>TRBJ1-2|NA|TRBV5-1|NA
TGCGCCAGCAGCTTGAGGGAGAACTATGGCTACACCTTC
CASSLRENYGYTF
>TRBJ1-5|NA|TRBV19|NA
TGTGCCAGTAGCCCAACTCGGGTCAATAGCAATCAGCCCCAGCATTTT
CASSPTRVNSNQPQHF
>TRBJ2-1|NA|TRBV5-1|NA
TGCGCCAGCAGCTTGAAGGAGCCGGGGGGCATTATCTTC
CASSLKEPGGIIF
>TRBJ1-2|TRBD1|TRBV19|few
TGTGCCAGTAGTAGCCCCTTCCAGGGGGTTGAGGGCTACACCTTC
CASSSPFQGVEGYTF
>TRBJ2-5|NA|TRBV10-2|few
TGCGCCAGCAGCCAGGACAGGACCCAGTACTTC
CASSQDRTQYF
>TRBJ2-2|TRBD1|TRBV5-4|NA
TGTGCCAGCAGCGTGGGGACAGGCCGGAACACCGGGGAGCTGTTTTTT
CASSVGTGRNTGELFF
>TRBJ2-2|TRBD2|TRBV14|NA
TGTGCCAGCAGCCCTTTTAGCGGGGGCGCGAACACCGGGGAGCTGTTTTTT
CASSPFSGGANTGELFF
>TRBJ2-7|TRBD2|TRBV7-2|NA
TGTGCCAGCAGCCCCCAGGCGCGGGAGGCCTACGAGCAGTACTTC
CASSPQAREAYEQYF
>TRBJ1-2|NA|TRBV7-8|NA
TGTGCCAGCAGCTTAGCTGGGGGGTTTGACTATGGCTACACCTTC
CASSLAGGFDYGYTF
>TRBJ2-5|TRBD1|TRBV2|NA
TGTGCCAGCAGTTCTCGGACAGGTGGGGAGACCCAGTACTTC
CASSSRTGGETQYF
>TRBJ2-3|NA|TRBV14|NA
TGTGCCAGCGTGGAGCACCCTCCCTTCACAGATACGCAGTATTTT
CASVEHPPFTDTQYF